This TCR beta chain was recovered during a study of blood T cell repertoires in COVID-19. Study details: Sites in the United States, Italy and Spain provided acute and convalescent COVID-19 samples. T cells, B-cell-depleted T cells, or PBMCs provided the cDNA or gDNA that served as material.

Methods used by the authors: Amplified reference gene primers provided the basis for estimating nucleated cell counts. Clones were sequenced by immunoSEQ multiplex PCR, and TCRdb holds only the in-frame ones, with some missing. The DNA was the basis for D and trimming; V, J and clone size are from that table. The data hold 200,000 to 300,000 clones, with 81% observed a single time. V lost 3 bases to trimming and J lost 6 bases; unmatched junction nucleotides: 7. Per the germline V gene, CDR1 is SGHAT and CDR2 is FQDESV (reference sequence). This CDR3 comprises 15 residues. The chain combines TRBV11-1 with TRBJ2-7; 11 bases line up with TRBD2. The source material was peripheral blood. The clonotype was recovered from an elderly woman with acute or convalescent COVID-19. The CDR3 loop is CASSLAELAGVEQYF. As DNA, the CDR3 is TGTGCCAGCAGCTTGGCGGAACTAGCGGGGGTCGAGCAGTACTTC. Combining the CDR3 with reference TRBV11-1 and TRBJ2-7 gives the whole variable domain EAEVAQSPRYKITEKSQAVAFWCDPISGHATLYWYRQILGQGPELLVQFQDESVVDDSQLPKDRFSAERLKGVDSTLKIQPAELGDSAMYLCASSLAELAGVEQYFGPGTRLTVT.